These 21 T cell receptor beta chains share one sample of origin, sequenced in a study of blood T cell repertoires in COVID-19. Clones were read by immunoSEQ multiplex PCR, and TCRdb kept only the in-frame ones, dropping some. Found here are about 120,000 clones, approximately 80% of them singletons; the top ten hold about an eighth. What was sequenced was peripheral blood. The receptors were gathered from a human donor in a cohort sampled during active COVID-19.

V usage is TRBV7-2 and J usage is TRBJ2-7; 9 nucleotides agree with TRBD2. The J segment lost 3 bases and the V segment lost 0 bases, leaving 9 bases of the junction unmatched. Germline V gene sequence: CDR1 SGHTA, CDR2 FQGNSA. CDR3 size: 17 residues. Written as DNA, the CDR3 is TGTGCCAGCAGCTTAGCGGAGTATAGCGGGGGCCTCTACGAGCAGTACTTC. Encoded protein: CASSLAEYSGGLYEQYF.

The table lists this clone with a few counts. This chain connects TRBV19 to TRBJ2-7; TRBD1 matches at 9 bases. Looked up from germline, CDR1 is LNHDA and CDR2 is SQIVND (reference sequence). V was clipped by 5 bases and J by 2 bases; unmatched bases: 4. CDR3 length: 14 residues. In nucleotides, the CDR3 is TGTGCCAGTAGTGAGGACAGGGGAGCCTACGAGCAGTACTTC. Its translation is CASSEDRGAYEQYF.

The V and J genes are TRBV18 and TRBJ2-4, with D perhaps TRBD1 (6 bases). CDR3 length: 16 residues. In germline, CDR1 is KGHSH, CDR2 LQKENI. V was pared by 5 bases and J by 0 bases, with 14 bases between. CDR3 protein: CASSTTGFLAKNIQYF. CDR3 DNA: TGTGCCAGCTCAACGACAGGCTTTCTAGCCAAAAACATTCAGTACTTC. Full variable domain (rest looked up from reference TRBV18 and TRBJ2-4): NAGVMQNPRHLVRRRGQEARLRCSPMKGHSHVYWYRQLPEEGLKFMVYLQKENIIDESGMPKERFSAEFPKEGPSILRIQQVVRGDSAAYFCASSTTGFLAKNIQYFGAGTRLSVL.

The chain carries TRBV3-1 (or the pseudogene TRBV3-2) and TRBJ2-1, with TRBD2 matching 11 bases. The CDR3 has 12 amino acids. Germline-derived CDR1 and CDR2 are LGHDT and YNNKEL (reference sequence). The V segment lost 6 bases and the J segment 12 bases; nucleotides outside the gene matches: 4. Here the CDR3 reads CASRELAGAQFF. CDR3 bases: TGTGCCAGCAGGGAACTAGCGGGGGCGCAGTTCTTC.

This clone turned up a few times. The chain couples TRBV9 to TRBJ2-3; the D is unclear. The germline gives CDR1 SGDLS, CDR2 YYNGEE. The CDR3 totals 13 residues. V was cut by 2 bases and J by 1 base, with 5 bases left in between. Here the CDR3 reads CASSVTGTDTQYF. DNA for the CDR3: TGTGCCAGCAGCGTCACAGGCACAGATACGCAGTATTTT.

The chain carries TRBV5-6 and TRBJ2-2; a possible D gene is TRBD1 (6 bases). This CDR3 region has 15 residues. Germline CDR1 SGHDT, CDR2 YYEEEE. V lost 4 bases and J 6 bases, leaving 16 bases between the germline ends. This chain's CDR3 is CASSPHRAGAGELFF. In DNA, the CDR3 is TGTGCCAGCAGCCCCCACAGGGCTGGCGCCGGGGAGCTGTTTTTT.

Only a few counts were recorded for this clone. The rearrangement joins TRBV19 to TRBJ2-7, with unresolved D. Trimming stripped 0 bases from V and 0 bases from J, with 15 bases between. There are 17 residues in the CDR3. Germline V gene data show CDR1 as LNHDA and CDR2 as SQIVND (reference sequence). The CDR3 nucleotides read TGTGCCAGTAGTATAGAGTTACGAGATATATACTCCTACGAGCAGTACTTC. Amino acid sequence: CASSIELRDIYSYEQYF.

This clone has only a few counts. Distinct nucleotide sequences in the sample also encode this CDR3. The chain is built from TRBV19 and TRBJ1-4, with D perhaps TRBD1 (6 bases). CDR1 LNHDA and CDR2 SQIVND come from the germline V gene (reference sequence). The ends were cut back, 3 bases at V and 5 bases at J, with 10 bases in the middle. This CDR3 region has 14 residues. The CDR3 bases are TGTGCCAGTAGTATCGGACAGACGAATGAAAAACTGTTTTTT. It encodes CASSIGQTNEKLFF.

Comment on this clone: This specimen includes other DNA sequences encoding the same CDR3. The V gene is TRBV7-2, the J gene TRBJ2-1, with unresolved D. This CDR3 contains 15 residues. With 5 bases removed from V and 3 bases from J, the gap between germline ends came to 14 bases. Germline-derived CDR1 and CDR2 are SGHTA and FQGNSA. The CDR3 sequence is CASSLVAGGYNEQFF. The CDR3 DNA reads as TGTGCCAGCAGCCTCGTGGCAGGTGGCTACAATGAGCAGTTCTTC.

The chain has TRBV5-1 and TRBJ1-1; TRBD1 might be the D (6 bases). V was shortened by 1 base and J by 7 bases, with 17 bases between the two germline ends. CDR1 is SGHRS and CDR2 is YFSETQ in the germline V gene. There are 15 residues in the CDR3. The CDR3 sequence is CASSLNYDRLVEAFF. CDR3 nucleotide sequence: TGCGCCAGCAGCTTGAATTACGACAGGCTGGTTGAAGCTTTCTTT.

The table lists this clone with a count of one. V usage is TRBV6-1 and J usage is TRBJ1-4; a possible D gene is TRBD1 (5 bases). Per the germline V gene, CDR1 is MNHNS and CDR2 is SASEGT. Trimming stripped 2 bases from V and 4 bases from J, with 17 bases between. CDR3 length equals 17 residues. The CDR3 sequence is CASSELEGLPGNEKLFF. DNA for the CDR3: TGTGCCAGCAGTGAATTGGAGGGGTTACCGGGTAATGAAAAACTGTTTTTT.

The V and J genes are TRBV11-2 and TRBJ2-5; D call uncertain. Germline loops: CDR1 SGHAT, CDR2 FQNNGV. V lost 0 bases and J 1 base, leaving 9 bases between the germline ends. This CDR3 contains 15 residues. This chain's CDR3 is CASSLDVAVQETQYF. DNA of the CDR3: TGTGCCAGCAGCTTAGATGTGGCGGTCCAAGAGACCCAGTACTTC.

This sequence joins TRBV18 and TRBJ1-5; D call uncertain. Trimming removed 3 bases at V and 0 bases at J, with 6 bases between. Germline lookup yields CDR1 KGHSH and CDR2 LQKENI. The CDR3 runs to 14 residues. CDR3 protein: CASSPTTSNQPQHF. The CDR3 nucleotides are TGTGCCAGCTCACCCACTACTAGCAATCAGCCCCAGCATTTT.

The J gene is TRBJ2-5, the V gene TRBV7-2; 7 nucleotides align to TRBD2. The V gene end was trimmed by 4 bases and the J gene end by 0 bases; junction bases not matched to a gene: 8. Per germline, CDR1 SGHTA and CDR2 FQGNSA. This CDR3 spans 16 amino acids. CDR3 protein: CASSSGTNSYQETQYF. Written as DNA, the CDR3 is TGTGCCAGCAGCTCCGGGACTAACTCGTACCAAGAGACCCAGTACTTC.

V usage is TRBV27 and J usage is TRBJ2-3; the D is unclear. Germline V CDR1 and CDR2: MNHEY, SMNVEV (reference sequence). This CDR3 has 12 residues. The ends were cut back, 11 bases at V and 0 bases at J, with 9 bases in the middle. CDR3: CAVGFSTDTQYF. For the CDR3, the DNA is TGTGCCGTCGGGTTTAGCACAGATACGCAGTATTTT.

This sequence joins TRBV10-3 and TRBJ2-7; perhaps TRBD2 as D (5 bases). The CDR3 runs to 16 residues. With 0 bases removed from V and 1 base from J, the gap between germline ends came to 13 bases. Germline lookup yields CDR1 ENHRY and CDR2 SYGVKD. CDR3 in DNA: TGTGCCATCAGTGAGTCGGGAGCGGAGTTTTCCTACGAGCAGTACTTC. Its translation is CAISESGAEFSYEQYF.

This clone appeared a few times. The rearrangement joins TRBV2 to TRBJ1-6; D gene unclear. Germline lookup yields CDR1 SNHLY and CDR2 FYNNEI. The ends were cut back, 5 bases at V and 9 bases at J, with 14 bases in the middle. The CDR3 sequence is 14 residues long. CDR3 bases: TGTGCCAGCAGTCCCGTAACCCTAGGTTCACCCCTCCACTTT. Its protein is CASSPVTLGSPLHF.

This rearrangement joins TRBV5-4 to TRBJ2-3; 7 bases are a match to TRBD1. This CDR3 has 16 residues. Germline CDR1 SGHNT, CDR2 YYREEE (reference sequence). Trimming took 4 bases from V and 0 from J; bases not matched to a gene: 8. CDR3 protein: CASSKRTGASTDTQYF. CDR3 sequence (DNA): TGTGCCAGCAGCAAGAGGACAGGAGCTAGCACAGATACGCAGTATTTT.

This clone turned up a few times. At the DNA level, this CDR3 is encoded by other sequences in the same sample as well. The chain links TRBV7-7 to TRBJ2-7; 7 nucleotides match TRBD1. In germline, CDR1 is SSHAT, CDR2 FNYEAQ (reference sequence). The CDR3 is 15 amino acids. The V gene end was trimmed by 5 bases and the J gene end by 0 bases; junction bases not matched to a gene: 7. The CDR3 nucleotides read TGTGCCAGCAGCCCAGGACAGGCGAGCTCCTACGAGCAGTACTTC. It is translated as CASSPGQASSYEQYF.

The chain is built from TRBV15 and TRBJ2-1, with 11 bases matching TRBD2. CDR3 length: 16 residues. Unmatched junction bases numbered 5, after V lost 6 bases and J lost 1 base. The germline V gene has CDR1 LNHNV and CDR2 YYDKDF (reference sequence). CDR3 DNA sequence: TGTGCCACCAGACCGGGACTAGCGGATTCCTACAATGAGCAGTTCTTC. As protein: CATRPGLADSYNEQFF.

The chain has TRBV19 and TRBJ1-2; no clear D gene. V lost 6 bases, J lost 4 bases, and 24 bases lay in between. The CDR3 has 17 amino acids. Germline V gives CDR1 LNHDA, CDR2 SQIVND (reference sequence). The CDR3 loop reads CASRDRASPTGSYGYTF. The CDR3 DNA is TGTGCCAGTAGGGATCGGGCCAGCCCGACCGGGAGCTATGGCTACACCTTC.